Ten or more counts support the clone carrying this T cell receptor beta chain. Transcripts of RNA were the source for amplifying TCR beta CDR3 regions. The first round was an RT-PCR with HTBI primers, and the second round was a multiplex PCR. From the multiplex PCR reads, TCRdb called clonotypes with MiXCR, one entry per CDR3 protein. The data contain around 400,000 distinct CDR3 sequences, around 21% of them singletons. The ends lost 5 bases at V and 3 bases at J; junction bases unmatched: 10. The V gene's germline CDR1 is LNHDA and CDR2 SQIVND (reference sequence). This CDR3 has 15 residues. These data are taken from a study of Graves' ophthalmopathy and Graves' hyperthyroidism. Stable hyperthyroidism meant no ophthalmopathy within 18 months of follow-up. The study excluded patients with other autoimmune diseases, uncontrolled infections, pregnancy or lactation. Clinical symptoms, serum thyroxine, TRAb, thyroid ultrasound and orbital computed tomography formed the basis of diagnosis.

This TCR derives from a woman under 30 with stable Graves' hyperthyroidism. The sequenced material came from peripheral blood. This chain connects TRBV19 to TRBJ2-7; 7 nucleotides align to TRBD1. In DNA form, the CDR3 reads TGTGCCAGTAGTCTGACGACAGGGTCGATCTACGAGCAGTACTTC. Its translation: CASSLTTGSIYEQYF.